The T cell receptor beta chain under discussion was sequenced for a study of metastatic and nonmetastatic thyroid tumors. On the study more broadly: Thyroid patients, malignant and benign, had repertoires compared across blood and tumor or nodule tissue.

TCRdb re-analyzed the PCR reads using MiXCR. Here the sample spans roughly 59,000 clones, about 17% being singletons. This clone appeared many times. Its antigen is still unknown. Points from the study as a whole: According to reports, the diversity of TCR beta was significantly higher in malignant thyroid tumors than in benign nodules, and this held in both blood and tumor samples.

All patients were untreated before thyroid surgery. This sequence was found in a male donor with papillary thyroid cancer or a benign thyroid nodule (not recorded which). Some clones in this sample may be carry-over from other donors' samples. Source material: blood.

CDR3 loop: CSATGGSGRETQYF. The CDR3 DNA is TGCAGTGCTACCGGCGGGAGCGGGCGAGAGACCCAGTACTTC. This chain joins TRBV20-1 and TRBJ2-5; 7 nucleotides line up with TRBD2. CDR3 size: 14 residues. V was clipped by 4 bases and J by 4 bases; unmatched bases: 9. In germline, CDR1 is DFQATT, CDR2 SNEGSKA (reference sequence).